This TCR beta chain derives from a study of CD8+ T cells in alopecia areata. Trimming stripped 5 bases from V and 1 base from J, with 5 bases between. CDR3 size: 13 residues. The germline V gene encodes CDR1 SGHVS and CDR2 FQNEAQ. RNA extraction was followed by reverse transcription into cDNA, which acted as the sequencing template. Profiled with immunoSEQ multiplex PCR; TCRdb holds only in-frame clones, not every one. The sample lists 110,000 to 150,000 clones, 54% occurring once. Treatment indicated: oral pan-JAK inhibitor, 5-10 mg twice daily. The chain recombines TRBV7-8 with TRBJ2-2; no definite D call. Sequenced here: CD8+ T cells sorted from blood, sampled at week 4, from a patient treated with tofacitinib. This TCR derives from a human donor with alopecia areata. The CDR3 sequence is CASSPENTGELFF. The CDR3 bases are TGTGCCAGCAGCCCTGAGAACACCGGGGAGCTGTTTTTT. Full variable domain (rest looked up from reference TRBV7-8 and TRBJ2-2): GAGVSQSPRYKVAKRGQDVALRCDPISGHVSLFWYQQALGQGPEFLTYFQNEAQLDKSGLPSDRFFAERPEGSVSTLKIQRTQQEDSAVYLCASSPENTGELFFGEGSRLTVL.